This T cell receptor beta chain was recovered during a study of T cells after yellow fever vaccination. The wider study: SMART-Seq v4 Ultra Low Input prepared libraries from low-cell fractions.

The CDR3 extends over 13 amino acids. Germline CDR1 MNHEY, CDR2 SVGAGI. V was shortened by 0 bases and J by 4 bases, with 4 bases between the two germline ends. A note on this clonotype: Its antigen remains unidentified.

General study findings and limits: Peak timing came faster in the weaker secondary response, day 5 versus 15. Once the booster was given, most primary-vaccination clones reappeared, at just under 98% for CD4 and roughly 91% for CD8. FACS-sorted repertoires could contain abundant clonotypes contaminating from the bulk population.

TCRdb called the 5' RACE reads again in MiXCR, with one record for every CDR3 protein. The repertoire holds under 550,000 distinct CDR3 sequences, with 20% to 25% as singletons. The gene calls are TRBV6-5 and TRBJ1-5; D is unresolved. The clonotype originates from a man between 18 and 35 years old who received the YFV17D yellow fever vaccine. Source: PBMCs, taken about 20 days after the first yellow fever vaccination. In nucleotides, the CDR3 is TGTGCCAGCAGTTACTCGACAAATCAGCCCCAGCATTTT. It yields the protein CASSYSTNQPQHF.